The present entry profiles one T cell receptor beta chain with its context. Its cognate antigen is unknown. Other DNA sequences in this specimen translate into the identical CDR3. Sequencing was performed with immunoSEQ multiplex PCR; in TCRdb, only in-frame clones are kept and a portion is missing. The table has 740,000 or so clones, about three quarters seen once. These data belong to a study of shared clonotypes between healthy human individuals. Study-level findings and limits: Naive subsets generally had larger estimated richness than memory subsets. Non-shared clonotypes had lower generation probabilities than clonotypes shared by all four sorted-subset donors. Sampling covered nothing but blood. Tissue TCR repertoires likely differ from those found in blood.

Looked up from germline, CDR1 is GTSNPN and CDR2 is SVGIG (reference sequence). Trimming took off 5 bases at V and 0 bases at J, with 7 bases between the two ends. The CDR3 length is 12 residues. The sequence came from a woman aged 25 to 39 in good health. The sequencing sample was made of memory CD4+ T cells sorted from blood. Subset given: CD45RA-negative fraction. The gene calls are TRBV30 and TRBJ1-1, with D perhaps TRBD1 (6 bases). The CDR3 DNA reads TGTGCCTGGGACAGGTTGAACACTGAAGCTTTCTTT. This encodes CAWDRLNTEAFF. Based on the CDR3 plus reference TRBV30 and TRBJ1-1, the full variable domain is SQTIHQWPATLVQPVGSPLSLECTVEGTSNPNLYWYRQAAGRGLQLLFYSVGIGQISSEVPQNLSASRPQDRQFILSSKKLLLSDSGFYLCAWDRLNTEAFFGQGTRLTVV.